The 21 T cell receptor beta chains reported below all come from one sample, sequenced in a study of technical replicates of blood from a handful of donors. Only in-frame clones appear in the TCRdb table, and some are missing; sequencing was by immunoSEQ multiplex PCR. The table includes 62,000 or so clones, about 87% detected once. The sample comprised PBMCs. The receptors derive from a human donor in good health. Some clones in this sample may be carry-over from other donors' samples.

The J gene is TRBJ1-1, the V gene TRBV6-5, with D uncertain. The CDR3 loop spans 16 amino acids. The germline V gene encodes CDR1 MNHEY and CDR2 SVGAGI. Trimming cost V 0 bases and J 4 bases, with 15 bases left between them. CDR3 in amino acids: CASSYSNQGSGTEAFF. CDR3 coding DNA: TGTGCCAGCAGTTACTCGAATCAAGGGAGTGGCACTGAAGCTTTCTTT.

The chain carries TRBV5-1 and TRBJ1-1, with D possibly being TRBD1 (6 bases). CDR3 length: 15 amino acids. V dropped 0 bases and J dropped 4 bases, with 13 bases sitting between them. Per the germline V gene, CDR1 is SGHRS and CDR2 is YFSETQ. The chain's CDR3 is CASSLGAGVGTEAFF. The CDR3 DNA reads as TGCGCCAGCAGCTTGGGGGCAGGGGTTGGCACTGAAGCTTTCTTT.

The CDR3 coding sequence is TGTGCCAGCACACCAGGGGGTGGCTCCTACAATGAGCAGTTCTTC. The encoded protein is CASTPGGGSYNEQFF. The chain employs TRBV7-8 and TRBJ2-1; 7 bases match TRBD1. The junction had 6 bases not matched to a gene; V was cut back by 7 bases and J by 0 bases. The germline V gene has CDR1 SGHVS and CDR2 FQNEAQ. The CDR3 runs to 15 residues.

The V call is TRBV2, the J call TRBJ1-1, with D tentatively TRBD1 (6 bases). This CDR3 contains 13 residues. Germline V lookup: CDR1 SNHLY, CDR2 FYNNEI. V dropped 6 bases and J dropped 0 bases, with 8 bases sitting between them. CDR3 nucleotides: TGTGCCAGCAGGGGACAAATGAACACTGAAGCTTTCTTT. It yields the protein CASRGQMNTEAFF.

The V gene is TRBV6-5, the J gene TRBJ2-2; 7 positions match TRBD2. Trimming removed 8 bases from V and 3 bases from J; junction bases left unmatched: 3. The CDR3 loop spans 13 amino acids. Germline V gene lookup returns CDR1 MNHEY and CDR2 SVGAGI. CDR3 sequence (DNA): TGTGCCAGCGTTCGGGGGGACACCGGGGAGCTGTTTTTT. The encoded protein is CASVRGDTGELFF.

The J gene is TRBJ1-4, the V gene TRBV7-6; 8 bases align to TRBD1. CDR1 is SGHVS, CDR2 FNYEAQ, per germline. The CDR3 sequence is 14 residues long. Trimming removed 4 bases from V and 7 bases from J; junction bases left unmatched: 5. The CDR3 here is CASSSRQGREKLFF. DNA for the CDR3: TGTGCCAGCAGCTCTCGACAGGGGCGTGAAAAACTGTTTTTT.

This clone was detected only a few times. The chain combines TRBV29-1 with TRBJ2-1; tentative D call: TRBD2 (6 bases). CDR3 size: 12 residues. With 6 bases removed from V and 9 bases from J, the gap between germline ends came to 15 bases. Per germline, CDR1 SQVTM and CDR2 ANQGSEA. CDR3 coding DNA: TGCAGCGTCGTCGGGAGTAGTATTGAGCAGTTCTTC. Translating gives CSVVGSSIEQFF.

V is TRBV7-2 and J is TRBJ2-7; tentative D call: TRBD2 (5 bases). Per germline, CDR1 SGHTA and CDR2 FQGNSA. CDR3 length: 13 residues. The germline V and J ends were trimmed by 4 bases and 3 bases, with 10 bases remaining between them. CDR3 loop: CASSSGLVYEQYF. The CDR3 nucleotides read TGTGCCAGCAGCTCCGGACTGGTCTACGAGCAGTACTTC. The full variable domain, its missing parts supplied by reference TRBV7-2 and TRBJ2-7, is GAGVSQSPSNKVTEKGKDVELRCDPISGHTALYWYRQSLGQGLEFLIYFQGNSAPDKSGLPSDRFSAERTGGSVSTLTIQRTQQEDSAVYLCASSSGLVYEQYFGPGTRLTVT.

CDR3 region: CASSQTPRETQYF. CDR3 sequence (DNA): TGCGCCAGCAGCCAAACTCCGAGAGAGACCCAGTACTTC. The chain links TRBV4-3 to TRBJ2-5; D gene uncertain. Germline CDR1 LGHNA, CDR2 YSLEER. The CDR3 has 13 amino acids. The V end was cut by 2 bases, the J end by 4 bases, with 8 bases between.

This clone was seen once. The chain has TRBV9 and TRBJ2-2; D gene uncertain. Trimming pared 0 bases from V and 3 bases from J, leaving 9 bases between. Germline CDR1 reads SGDLS; CDR2 reads YYNGEE. The CDR3 runs to 15 residues. The CDR3: CASSVDPSYTGELFF. The CDR3 nucleotides are TGTGCCAGCAGCGTAGATCCCAGTTACACCGGGGAGCTGTTTTTT.

V is TRBV2 and J is TRBJ2-1; D is perhaps TRBD2 (6 bases). CDR3 length: 14 residues. The V gene lost 8 bases and the J gene lost 9 bases, with 20 bases spanning the gap. Germline CDR1 SNHLY, CDR2 FYNNEI. The chain's CDR3 is CASRGDGSGGEQFF. For the CDR3, the DNA is TGTGCCAGCCGAGGGGACGGGAGTGGGGGTGAGCAGTTCTTC.

This chain uses TRBV4-1 with TRBJ2-7; TRBD1 matches 7 bases. Per germline, CDR1 MGHRA and CDR2 YSYEKL. With V trimmed by 1 base and J by 2 bases, 2 bases remained unmatched. The CDR3 extends over 14 amino acids. The CDR3 DNA is TGCGCCAGCAGCCAAGTGGGGACAGCCTACGAGCAGTACTTC. Protein: CASSQVGTAYEQYF.

This chain links TRBV7-8 with TRBJ1-3; D is uncertain. V lost 5 bases to trimming and J lost 4 bases, with 6 bases between them. This CDR3 has 12 amino acids. Germline CDR1 SGHVS, CDR2 FQNEAQ. The CDR3 DNA reads TGTGCCAGCAGCCAGACAGGAAACACCATATATTTT. Protein: CASSQTGNTIYF.

The rearrangement joins TRBV7-2 to TRBJ1-5; D gene unclear. The CDR3 is 12 residues long. V lost 1 base, J lost 7 bases, and 5 bases lay in between. Germline values: CDR1 SGHTA, CDR2 FQGNSA. CDR3 in DNA: TGTGCCAGCAGCTTAGGAGGACAGCCCCAGCATTTT. Its protein product is CASSLGGQPQHF.

V gene TRBV6-1 combines with J gene TRBJ1-4; TRBD1 matches 7 bases. Germline assignment: CDR1 MNHNS and CDR2 SASEGT. This CDR3 region has 15 residues. Trimming removed 4 bases from V and 3 bases from J; junction bases left unmatched: 5. CDR3 sequence: CASSATGWANEKLFF. The CDR3 DNA follows: TGTGCCAGCAGTGCGACAGGGTGGGCTAATGAAAAACTGTTTTTT.

V gene TRBV2 combines with J gene TRBJ1-5, with 9 bases aligning to TRBD1. With 6 bases clipped from V and 2 bases from J, the junction kept 8 bases outside the gene matches. Germline values: CDR1 SNHLY, CDR2 FYNNEI. The CDR3 is 16 residues long. DNA of the CDR3: TGTGCCAGCAGAGGGACAGGGCCGGGGGGCAATCAGCCCCAGCATTTT. It yields the protein CASRGTGPGGNQPQHF.

The V and J genes are TRBV7-3 and TRBJ2-1; TRBD2 is a possible D gene (6 bases). The V gene lost 5 bases and the J gene lost 5 bases, with 16 bases spanning the gap. The length of the CDR3 is 15 residues. Germline V gives CDR1 SGHTA, CDR2 FQGTGA. CDR3 bases: TGTGCCAGCAGCCCGACTAGTTTTAAGGACAATGAGCAGTTCTTC. It is translated as CASSPTSFKDNEQFF.

The CDR3 here is CASSLMDTSNTGELFF. The CDR3 DNA sequence: TGTGCCAGCAGCCTAATGGACACTTCGAACACCGGGGAGCTGTTTTTT. V is TRBV7-3 and J is TRBJ2-2; a possible D gene is TRBD1 (5 bases). Between the trimmed V and J ends, which lost 5 bases and 0 bases, there was a span of 13 bases. The length of the CDR3 is 16 residues. CDR1 SGHTA and CDR2 FQGTGA come from the germline V gene.

J is TRBJ2-3 and V is TRBV4-3, with 7 bases lining up with TRBD2. The CDR3 has 16 amino acids. Germline CDR1 reads LGHNA; CDR2 reads YSLEER. After removal of 0 bases from V and 6 bases from J, the junction contained 9 bases not matched to a gene. CDR3 amino acids: CASSQDWASGRDTQYF. In DNA form, the CDR3 reads TGCGCCAGCAGCCAAGACTGGGCTAGCGGACGGGATACGCAGTATTTT.

V and J are TRBV7-9 and TRBJ1-3; D uncertain. The ends were cut back, 0 bases at V and 0 bases at J, with 9 bases in the middle. Germline V gene sequence: CDR1 SEHNR, CDR2 FQNEAQ (reference sequence). The CDR3 totals 16 residues. The CDR3 sequence: CASSLARESSGNTIYF. CDR3 DNA: TGTGCCAGCAGCTTAGCTCGGGAGAGCTCTGGAAACACCATATATTTT.

CDR3 protein: CATSETRNNYGYTF. CDR3 coding DNA: TGTGCCACCAGCGAGACAAGGAACAACTATGGCTACACCTTC. The chain has TRBV15 and TRBJ1-2; D call uncertain. V shed 5 bases and J shed 2 bases, with 12 bases lying between them. Per germline, CDR1 LNHNV and CDR2 YYDKDF (reference sequence). This CDR3 comprises 14 residues.